This TCR beta chain derives from a study of T cells in Graves' hyperthyroidism and ophthalmopathy. Patients were excluded for uncontrolled infection, other autoimmune disease, pregnancy or lactation. The PBMCs were taken from over 9.5 ml of fresh peripheral blood. Germline V gene sequence: CDR1 SGHAT, CDR2 FQNNGV. This CDR3 contains 15 residues. As regards this clonotype: No antigen is known for it. A much larger clone differs by one base, so this may be a read error.

Findings of the study overall: Ophthalmopathy onset followed model prediction by a median approximately 7 months.

It was RNA transcripts that yielded the amplified TCR beta CDR3 regions. First-round RT-PCR targeting the TCR CDR3 was performed with the HTBI primer set. Each CDR3 protein is one row after TCRdb ran MiXCR on the multiplex PCR reads. The table includes about 640,000 distinct CDR3 sequences, less than 25% detected once. The V and J genes are TRBV11-2 and TRBJ2-5; 11 bases map to TRBD1. The origin of this receptor is a man younger than 45 with Graves' ophthalmopathy. The sequencing sample was made of blood. For the CDR3, the DNA is TGTGCCAGCAGCATCGGACAGGGGGCTGGTGAGACCCAGTGCTTC. It codes for CASSIGQGAGETQCF. The variable domain in full, with the rest retrieved from reference TRBV11-2 and TRBJ2-5, is EAGVAQSPRYKIIEKRQSVAFWCNPISGHATLYWYQQILGQGPKLLIQFQNNGVVDDSQLPKDRFSAERLKGVDSTLKIQPAKLEDSAVYLCASSIGQGAGETQCFGPGTRLLVL.